Presented here are 26 T cell receptor beta chains from one specimen sequenced in a study of blood T cell repertoires in COVID-19. Data came from immunoSEQ multiplex PCR; TCRdb stores just in-frame clones and leaves some out. This sample has roughly 230,000 clones, with more than 65% found just once. Material: PBMCs or T cells enriched from blood (not recorded which). The receptors here all came from a man aged 45 to 65 who had recovered from COVID-19.

V gene TRBV7-6 combines with J gene TRBJ2-7, with 7 bases lining up with TRBD1. CDR3 length: 13 amino acids. The germline V gene has CDR1 SGHVS and CDR2 FNYEAQ. Trimming cost V 4 bases and J 3 bases; bases outside gene matches: 3. DNA of the CDR3: TGTGCCAGCAGCTCCGGGACAGACTACGAGCAGTACTTC. This gives the protein CASSSGTDYEQYF.

This rearrangement joins TRBV11-2 to TRBJ2-5; the match to TRBD2 covers 9 bases. There are 15 residues in the CDR3. Trimming removed 4 bases from V and 2 bases from J; junction bases left unmatched: 5. CDR1 is SGHAT, CDR2 FQNNGV, per germline. This chain's CDR3 is CASSSERGVQETQYF. For the CDR3, the DNA is TGTGCCAGCAGCTCGGAGCGGGGGGTACAAGAGACCCAGTACTTC.

The rearrangement joins TRBV6-5 to TRBJ1-2; D gene unclear. Germline values: CDR1 MNHEY, CDR2 SVGAGI. The CDR3 contains 13 residues. V was cut by 1 base and J by 6 bases, with 9 bases left in between. DNA of the CDR3: TGTGCCAGCAGTTACTTCTCCCAGGATGGCTACACCTTC. Its translation: CASSYFSQDGYTF.

This clone was found many times. The V and J genes are TRBV15 and TRBJ2-1, with D possibly being TRBD1 (6 bases). The germline V gene has CDR1 LNHNV and CDR2 YYDKDF (reference sequence). V dropped 0 bases and J dropped 0 bases, with 12 bases sitting between them. The length of the CDR3 is 17 residues. CDR3 sequence reads: CATSREVGGVSYNEQFF. The DNA of the CDR3 is TGTGCCACCAGCAGAGAAGTAGGGGGTGTCTCCTACAATGAGCAGTTCTTC.

The chain employs TRBV4-2 and TRBJ1-6; weak D call: TRBD1 (5 bases). Germline loops: CDR1 LGHNA, CDR2 YNFKEQ. Trimming left V 1 base short and J 6 bases short, with 7 bases between. The CDR3 sequence is 14 residues long. CDR3 amino acids: CASSQAGRNSPLHF. The DNA of the CDR3 is TGTGCCAGCAGCCAAGCAGGGCGTAATTCACCCCTCCACTTT.

The chain couples TRBV10-3 to TRBJ2-7; 7 nucleotides line up with TRBD2. CDR3 size: 16 residues. With V trimmed by 4 bases and J by 7 bases, 16 bases remained unmatched. From germline, CDR1 is ENHRY and CDR2 SYGVKD. This chain's CDR3 is CAISGGQREYSREQYF. CDR3 nucleotide sequence: TGTGCCATCAGTGGGGGCCAGCGGGAATATTCTAGGGAGCAGTACTTC.

The chain links TRBV27 to TRBJ2-3, with TRBD2 identical over 10 bases. The CDR3 is 17 residues long. Looked up from germline, CDR1 is MNHEY and CDR2 is SMNVEV (reference sequence). The V and J ends lost 4 bases and 4 bases, in that order; junction bases with no gene match: 11. Here the CDR3 DNA reads TGTGCCAGCAGTTCCGCGCGTACTAGCGGGATTCCAGATACGCAGTATTTT. It specifies CASSSARTSGIPDTQYF.

The rearrangement uses TRBV11-2 and TRBJ2-5; 8 bases are a match to TRBD2. Germline V CDR1 and CDR2: SGHAT, FQNNGV. The CDR3 sequence is 14 residues long. Unmatched junction bases numbered 8, after V lost 7 bases and J lost 4 bases. The CDR3 DNA follows: TGTGCCAGCACCCGCTCGGGGGGGGTAGAGACCCAGTACTTC. Its protein is CASTRSGGVETQYF.

The CDR3 is CATSEEGRDGTQYF. In DNA, the CDR3 is TGTGCCACCAGTGAGGAGGGCAGGGACGGTACGCAGTATTTT. This rearrangement joins TRBV24-1 to TRBJ2-3; perhaps TRBD2 as D (6 bases). Trimming pared 4 bases from V and 8 bases from J, leaving 15 bases between. The germline CDR1 and CDR2 sequences are KGHDR and SFDVKD. The CDR3 has 14 residues.

The chain joins TRBV19 to TRBJ2-1, with TRBD2 matching 11 bases. Trimming removed 5 bases from V and 6 bases from J; junction bases left unmatched: 6. The CDR3 runs 15 residues. Germline V gene data show CDR1 as LNHDA and CDR2 as SQIVND (reference sequence). CDR3 loop: CASSYSGGGPNEQFF. In DNA, the CDR3 is TGTGCCAGTAGTTATAGCGGGGGGGGTCCCAATGAGCAGTTCTTC.

The gene calls are TRBV21-1 and TRBJ1-1; TRBD1 was called by the table and not checked on the DNA. TRBV21-1 constitutes a pseudogene. The CDR3 has 17 amino acids. CDR3 region: CASSKALPGGMNTEAFF. The CDR3 DNA sequence: TGTGCCAGCAGCAAAGCGCTTCCAGGGGGGATGAACACTGAAGCTTTCTTT.

This clone was observed a few times. This chain uses TRBV21-1 with TRBJ1-3; the table's D call, TRBD1, was not checked against the DNA. TRBV21-1 is classified as a pseudogene. There are 20 residues in the CDR3. The CDR3 region is CASSKEGNRDRGFTGNTIYF. In DNA form, the CDR3 reads TGTGCCAGCAGCAAAGAAGGGAATAGGGACAGGGGCTTTACTGGAAACACCATATATTTT.

The V call is TRBV5-1, the J call TRBJ2-5; D is possibly TRBD2 (6 bases). Trimming pared 0 bases from V and 4 bases from J, leaving 13 bases between. The CDR3 totals 15 residues. CDR1 and CDR2 from the germline V gene are SGHRS and YFSETQ. As DNA, the CDR3 is TGCGCCAGCAGCTTGGGACTAGGAAGAGGAGAGACCCAGTACTTC. Its protein is CASSLGLGRGETQYF. Full variable domain (remainder filled in from reference TRBV5-1 and TRBJ2-5): KAGVTQTPRYLIKTRGQQVTLSCSPISGHRSVSWYQQTPGQGLQFLFEYFSETQRNKGNFPGRFSGRQFSNSRSEMNVSTLELGDSALYLCASSLGLGRGETQYFGPGTRLLVL.

The CDR3 DNA reads as TGTGCCAGTAGTATCCCGCCCGGGACAGTCCGATCACCCCTCCACTTT. As protein: CASSIPPGTVRSPLHF. The rearrangement uses TRBV19 and TRBJ1-6; 7 bases match TRBD1. The germline gives CDR1 LNHDA, CDR2 SQIVND (reference sequence). After removal of 3 bases from V and 10 bases from J, the junction contained 12 bases not matched to a gene. The CDR3 loop spans 16 amino acids.

V and J are TRBV28 and TRBJ2-6; tentative D call: TRBD1 (6 bases). There are 19 residues in the CDR3. The V and J ends lost 6 bases and 0 bases respectively, with 21 bases between them. Germline V gives CDR1 MDHEN, CDR2 SYDVKM. CDR3: CASSPRGTPSSSGANVLTF. DNA for the CDR3: TGTGCCAGCAGCCCCCGAGGGACACCATCTAGCTCTGGGGCCAACGTCCTGACTTTC.

The chain uses TRBV28 and TRBJ2-7; possible D gene TRBD2, 5 bases. Trimming shortened V by 2 bases and J by 6 bases, and 11 bases separated the two germline ends. Germline assignment: CDR1 MDHEN and CDR2 SYDVKM. This CDR3 has 13 residues. In DNA form, the CDR3 reads TGTGCCAGCAGTTTAACCACAGCGGTCGAGCAGTACTTC. Encoded protein: CASSLTTAVEQYF.

V is TRBV5-4 and J is TRBJ2-2; D unresolved. Trimming took off 6 bases at V and 2 bases at J, with 14 bases between the two ends. CDR1 is SGHNT and CDR2 is YYREEE in the germline V gene (reference sequence). There are 15 residues in the CDR3. CDR3 sequence reads: CASTEDLSNTGELFF. The DNA of the CDR3 is TGTGCCAGCACCGAGGATTTATCCAACACCGGGGAGCTGTTTTTT. Combining the CDR3 with reference TRBV5-4 and TRBJ2-2 gives the whole variable domain ETGVTQSPTHLIKTRGQQVTLRCSSQSGHNTVSWYQQALGQGPQFIFQYYREEENGRGNFPPRFSGLQFPNYSSELNVNALELDDSALYLCASTEDLSNTGELFFGEGSRLTVL.

J is TRBJ2-1 and V is TRBV10-3; 16 bases line up with TRBD2. CDR3 size: 15 residues. J was trimmed by 9 bases and V by 6 bases; bases with no gene match: 5. The germline V gene encodes CDR1 ENHRY and CDR2 SYGVKD. The chain's CDR3 is CAIRGLAGGQSEQFF. The CDR3 DNA sequence: TGTGCCATCAGGGGACTAGCGGGGGGGCAAAGTGAGCAGTTCTTC.

The rearrangement uses TRBV6-5 and TRBJ2-5, with 11 bases matching TRBD2. Trimming at V came to 5 bases and at J to 4 bases, leaving 6 bases not matched to a gene. Germline assignment: CDR1 MNHEY and CDR2 SVGAGI. The CDR3 loop spans 15 amino acids. CDR3 region: CASSPHSGGGETQYF. CDR3 sequence (DNA): TGTGCCAGCAGTCCCCATAGCGGGGGGGGAGAGACCCAGTACTTC.

This sequence joins TRBV3-1 (or the pseudogene TRBV3-2) and TRBJ1-6; D not certain. V dropped 4 bases and J dropped 5 bases, with 9 bases sitting between them. Germline V lookup: CDR1 LGHDT, CDR2 YNNKEL (reference sequence). This CDR3 region has 14 residues. As DNA, the CDR3 is TGTGCCAGCAGCCGAGCGGATCATAATTCACCCCTCCACTTT. Encoded protein: CASSRADHNSPLHF.

The gene calls are TRBV6-2 or TRBV6-3 and TRBJ2-5; D remains unclear. The CDR3 loop spans 15 amino acids. CDR1 and CDR2 (germline): MNHEY, SVGEGT. V gave up 2 bases and J gave up 4 bases, with 14 bases separating them. CDR3 loop: CASSYLQPGLETQYF. The CDR3 DNA follows: TGTGCCAGCAGTTACCTCCAACCGGGTTTAGAGACCCAGTACTTC.

The chain combines TRBV10-1 with TRBJ2-3; TRBD2 matches 11 bases. Trimming removed 8 bases from V and 4 bases from J; junction bases left unmatched: 5. The CDR3 has 14 amino acids. CDR1 and CDR2 (germline): WNHNN, SYGVQD (reference sequence). The CDR3 DNA sequence: TGCGCCAGCTCCACTAGCGGGGGCCCAGATACGCAGTATTTT. Translating gives CASSTSGGPDTQYF.

The gene calls are TRBV19 and TRBJ1-3, with D tentatively TRBD1 (6 bases). This CDR3 comprises 15 residues. Trimming removed 6 bases at V and 0 bases at J, with 12 bases between. The germline gives CDR1 LNHDA, CDR2 SQIVND (reference sequence). This chain's CDR3 is CASRTTGSSGNTIYF. The CDR3, as DNA: TGTGCCAGTAGGACTACAGGGAGCTCTGGAAACACCATATATTTT. Full variable domain (rest looked up from reference TRBV19 and TRBJ1-3): DGGITQSPKYLFRKEGQNVTLSCEQNLNHDAMYWYRQDPGQGLRLIYYSQIVNDFQKGDIAEGYSVSREKKESFPLTVTSAQKNPTAFYLCASRTTGSSGNTIYFGEGSWLTVV.

This chain joins TRBV9 and TRBJ2-7; weak D call: TRBD2 (6 bases). CDR3 length equals 15 residues. CDR1 SGDLS and CDR2 YYNGEE come from the germline V gene. V was shortened by 0 bases and J by 2 bases, with 12 bases between the two germline ends. The CDR3 sequence is CASSVGGAATYEQYF. In DNA, the CDR3 is TGTGCCAGCAGCGTAGGCGGGGCCGCCACCTACGAGCAGTACTTC.

This chain uses TRBV11-3 with TRBJ2-1; D is perhaps TRBD2 (6 bases). Trimming took 4 bases from V and 12 from J, leaving 16 bases between them. CDR3 length equals 13 residues. CDR1 SGHNT and CDR2 YENEEA come from the germline V gene. CDR3 loop: CASSSSLLGGQFF. The DNA of the CDR3 is TGTGCCAGCAGCTCCTCCCTCCTGGGGGGGCAGTTCTTC.

V is TRBV7-8 and J is TRBJ2-4, with 13 bases identical to TRBD2. This CDR3 has 18 amino acids. CDR1 and CDR2 (germline): SGHVS, FQNEAQ. The junction had 7 bases not matched to a gene; V was cut back by 5 bases and J by 0 bases. The CDR3 is CASSRGLAGTIAKNIQYF. Written as DNA, the CDR3 is TGTGCCAGCAGCCGGGGACTAGCGGGAACTATAGCCAAAAACATTCAGTACTTC.